This T cell receptor (beta chain) stems from a study of CD8+ T cells in alopecia areata. For the study at large: Tofacitinib dosing lasted 6 to 18 months, which was then followed by 6 months off drug.

It was cDNA, reverse transcribed from extracted RNA, that served as the sequencing template. Sequenced by immunoSEQ multiplex PCR; TCRdb stores in-frame clones only, minus some. The sample lists about 260,000 clones; 60% were seen once. This CDR3 comprises 15 residues. After removal of 5 bases from V and 1 base from J, the junction contained 2 bases not matched to a gene. Germline values: CDR1 SGHNT, CDR2 YYREEE (reference sequence). In the case of this clone: The antigen is unknown.

Study-wide findings and caveats: For patients receiving tofacitinib, scalp clonality and expanded CD8+ clones among the top 100 significantly decreased. Scalp data also include sequences from resident alphabeta T cells of normal skin. Many of the expanded lesional clones endured in scalp and blood while on tofacitinib.

Treatment: oral pan-JAK inhibitor, 5-10 mg twice daily. This material consisted of CD4+ T cells sorted from blood, taken around week 53, from a patient treated with tofacitinib. This TCR was recovered from a human donor with alopecia areata. The J gene is TRBJ2-3, the V gene TRBV5-4; 12 bases agree with TRBD2. The CDR3 DNA reads as TGTGCCAGCAGACTAGCGGGGGGACGCACAGATACGCAGTATTTT. It specifies CASRLAGGRTDTQYF.